This TCR beta chain was profiled in a study of cytomegalovirus exposure and HLA in healthy donors. Regarding the study as a whole: Looking again later, the authors saw that most CMV-associated TCR beta chains seemed HLA-restricted. Sequencing likely caused a cluster of highly shared sequence variants.

Donors were nominally healthy when sampled, though unrecorded immune exposures were likely. In the PCR, 60 Vbeta and 13 Jbeta primers were used. Original processing notes: It was a later analysis that counted roughly 80 million unique TCR beta chains, of which roughly 11 million were shared. Sequencing was performed with immunoSEQ multiplex PCR; in TCRdb, only in-frame clones are kept and a portion is missing. V and J calls and clone size are those listed in that table; D and trimming were worked out from the DNA. This table holds 75,000 to 90,000 clones, 78% found once. Germline V lookup: CDR1 SGHNT, CDR2 YENEEA. Trimming cost V 4 bases and J 4 bases; bases outside gene matches: 8. The CDR3 spans 17 residues. In regard to this clone: The antigen remains undetermined.

The source is a male donor in good health and CMV-seropositive. The sequencing input was PBMCs. The chain recombines TRBV11-3 with TRBJ2-3; 13 bases match TRBD2. The CDR3 bases are TGTGCCAGCAGCTCCAGGACTAGCGGGAGTTTGTCAGATACGCAGTATTTT. Translation gives CASSSRTSGSLSDTQYF.